The 24 T cell receptor beta chains below all came from one sample that was sequenced in a study of blood T cell repertoires in COVID-19. The data were produced by immunoSEQ multiplex PCR, yet TCRdb's version contains in-frame clones alone and is incomplete. The sample shows 400,000 to 500,000 clones, roughly 88% of them seen only once. Material: PBMCs or T cells enriched from blood (not recorded which). These receptors were obtained from a young woman who had been exposed to COVID-19.

The sample holds one count of this clone. The chain couples TRBV2 to TRBJ2-2; possibly TRBD1 for D (6 bases). The CDR3 has 15 residues. V was clipped by 4 bases and J by 1 base, with 10 bases between them. Germline V gene lookup returns CDR1 SNHLY and CDR2 FYNNEI. Written as DNA, the CDR3 is TGTGCCAGCAGTGTGAGACAGGAGAACACCGGGGAGCTGTTTTTT. Encoded protein: CASSVRQENTGELFF.

The V call is TRBV28, the J call TRBJ1-1; D is uncertain. CDR3 length equals 13 residues. CDR1 and CDR2 from the germline V gene are MDHEN and SYDVKM. V was pared by 2 bases and J by 11 bases, with 15 bases between. CDR3 sequence reads: CASSLGQLDEAFF. The CDR3 region has the DNA TGTGCCAGCAGTTTAGGTCAACTTGATGAGGCTTTCTTT.

The rearrangement joins TRBV24-1 to TRBJ1-2, with D perhaps matching TRBD1 (5 bases). V dropped 5 bases and J dropped 6 bases, with 15 bases sitting between them. CDR3 length: 14 amino acids. CDR1 and CDR2 (germline): KGHDR, SFDVKD. The CDR3 protein is CATSVAGRDDGYTF. As DNA, the CDR3 is TGTGCCACCAGTGTCGCGGGACGGGACGATGGCTACACCTTC.

The V and J genes are TRBV28 and TRBJ1-1; D call uncertain. The CDR3 sequence is 11 residues long. V dropped 6 bases and J dropped 7 bases, with 9 bases sitting between them. Germline V gives CDR1 MDHEN, CDR2 SYDVKM. The CDR3 DNA follows: TGTGCCAGCAGGGGAGCCTATGAAGCTTTCTTT. Residues: CASRGAYEAFF.

V and J are TRBV12-3 or TRBV12-4 and TRBJ2-1, with unresolved D. The V end lost 3 bases, the J end lost 7 bases, and 7 bases lay between the germline ends. The CDR3 sequence is 12 residues long. The CDR3 is CASSFVVNEQFF. The CDR3, as DNA: TGTGCCAGCAGTTTTGTAGTGAATGAGCAGTTCTTC.

In nucleotides, the CDR3 is TGTGCCTGCCAGACTCGGGGGAGAACCTACAATGAGCAGTTCTTC. Translated: CACQTRGRTYNEQFF. The chain couples TRBV30 to TRBJ2-1; D possibly corresponds to TRBD2 (6 bases). V lost 6 bases and J 2 bases, leaving 17 bases between the germline ends. Germline CDR1 and CDR2: GTSNPN and SVGIG (reference sequence). The CDR3 spans 15 residues.

This rearrangement joins TRBV19 to TRBJ2-2; TRBD1 is a possible D gene (6 bases). From germline, CDR1 is LNHDA and CDR2 SQIVND (reference sequence). Trimming stripped 6 bases from V and 0 bases from J, with 14 bases between. The CDR3 is made up of 16 amino acids. The CDR3 is CASRADRIANTGELFF. The CDR3, as DNA: TGTGCCAGTAGGGCCGACAGGATCGCGAACACCGGGGAGCTGTTTTTT.

The chain carries TRBV9 and TRBJ2-7; maybe TRBD1 (6 bases). Looked up from germline, CDR1 is SGDLS and CDR2 is YYNGEE. Trimming cost V 4 bases and J 5 bases, with 10 bases left between them. The CDR3 is made up of 12 amino acids. In DNA form, the CDR3 reads TGTGCCAGCAGCCCTGGACAGAACGAGCAGTACTTC. It codes for CASSPGQNEQYF.

V is TRBV4-1 and J is TRBJ2-3; 15 positions match TRBD2. Per germline, CDR1 MGHRA and CDR2 YSYEKL. This CDR3 is built from 21 residues. Germline trimming cut 0 bases from V and 6 bases from J; bases unmatched to any gene: 16. The CDR3 spells CASSQDTITGLAGGRVDTQYF. In nucleotides, the CDR3 is TGCGCCAGCAGCCAAGATACCATAACGGGACTAGCGGGGGGCCGGGTGGATACGCAGTATTTT.

V usage is TRBV11-2 and J usage is TRBJ2-3; tentative D call: TRBD2 (6 bases). CDR3 length equals 12 residues. CDR1 is SGHAT, CDR2 FQNNGV, per germline. The germline V and J ends were trimmed by 8 bases and 5 bases, with 11 bases remaining between them. CDR3 protein: CASRLALDTQYF. CDR3 coding DNA: TGTGCCAGCCGTCTAGCGTTAGATACGCAGTATTTT.

The chain has TRBV19 and TRBJ2-1; 14 bases match TRBD2. J lost 2 bases, V lost 3 bases, and 9 bases had no gene match. This CDR3 contains 19 residues. Germline assignment: CDR1 LNHDA and CDR2 SQIVND (reference sequence). CDR3 DNA: TGTGCCAGTAGTATCACATCCGGGACTAGCGGGAGACCCTACAATGAGCAGTTCTTC. It codes for CASSITSGTSGRPYNEQFF.

As regards this clone: A read error may produce the germline difference seen at one junction end. The chain uses TRBV5-4 and TRBJ2-7, with D unresolved. The CDR3 covers 16 residues. Germline CDR1 and CDR2: SGHNT and YYREEE (reference sequence). CDR3 coding DNA: TGTGCCAGCAGTTTGGGTGGTCTGTCTATTCTGGACGAGCAGTACTTC. As protein: CASSLGGLSILDEQYF.

The V call is TRBV7-9, the J call TRBJ1-1; 10 nucleotides agree with TRBD1. Germline V gene data show CDR1 as SEHNR and CDR2 as FQNEAQ (reference sequence). This CDR3 comprises 15 residues. Trimming removed 5 bases from V and 4 bases from J; junction bases left unmatched: 7. CDR3 nucleotide sequence: TGTGCCAGCAGCCAACCGACAGGGGGCAGCACTGAAGCTTTCTTT. This encodes CASSQPTGGSTEAFF.

The chain carries TRBV5-1 and TRBJ2-3; 16 bases agree with TRBD2. The J segment lost 2 bases and the V segment lost 6 bases, leaving 6 bases of the junction unmatched. Germline loops: CDR1 SGHRS, CDR2 YFSETQ. This CDR3 spans 17 amino acids. Written as DNA, the CDR3 is TGCGCCAGCACCATAGGGACTAGCGGGGGGGCCACAGATACGCAGTATTTT. Amino acids: CASTIGTSGGATDTQYF.

V gene TRBV18 combines with J gene TRBJ1-4; 8 positions match TRBD1. Trimming took 3 bases from V and 8 from J; bases not matched to a gene: 2. The CDR3 has 13 amino acids. Per germline, CDR1 KGHSH and CDR2 LQKENI. The CDR3 DNA reads as TGTGCCAGCTCACCGGACAGGGTAGAAAAACTGTTTTTT. Translation: CASSPDRVEKLFF.

The chain employs TRBV4-2 and TRBJ1-2; D uncertain. The germline gives CDR1 LGHNA, CDR2 YNFKEQ. The CDR3 consists of 15 residues. Trimming took 1 base from V and 1 from J, leaving 10 bases between them. CDR3 in DNA: TGTGCCAGCAGCCAAGTGGCAGTGAATAACTATGGCTACACCTTC. Its protein is CASSQVAVNNYGYTF.

This clone was seen once. The chain joins TRBV6-5 to TRBJ2-7; D may be TRBD1 (5 bases). V lost 6 bases and J lost 0, with 15 bases in between. Per the germline V gene, CDR1 is MNHEY and CDR2 is SVGAGI. The CDR3 runs to 15 residues. CDR3 DNA sequence: TGTGCCAGCAGGCGCCAGGGAAATCCCTCCTACGAGCAGTACTTC. This gives the protein CASRRQGNPSYEQYF.

V and J are TRBV11-1 and TRBJ2-2; D uncertain. This CDR3 has 16 amino acids. CDR1 SGHAT and CDR2 FQDESV come from the germline V gene (reference sequence). V was pared by 3 bases and J by 4 bases, with 15 bases between. CDR3 loop: CASSFGMAERTGELFF. Written as DNA, the CDR3 is TGTGCCAGCAGCTTTGGAATGGCGGAGCGCACCGGGGAGCTGTTTTTT.

The CDR3 sequence: CASSGGLGTEAFF. The CDR3 nucleotides read TGTGCCAGCTCAGGGGGCCTCGGCACTGAAGCTTTCTTT. V usage is TRBV18 and J usage is TRBJ1-1; tentatively, D is TRBD1 (6 bases). V was trimmed by 5 bases and J by 4 bases, leaving 11 bases between them. This CDR3 is 13 amino acids long. CDR1 is KGHSH and CDR2 is LQKENI in the germline V gene. The variable domain in full, completed from reference TRBV18 and TRBJ1-1, reads NAGVMQNPRHLVRRRGQEARLRCSPMKGHSHVYWYRQLPEEGLKFMVYLQKENIIDESGMPKERFSAEFPKEGPSILRIQQVVRGDSAAYFCASSGGLGTEAFFGQGTRLTVV.

This chain connects TRBV24-1 to TRBJ2-7; D remains unclear. The germline V gene encodes CDR1 KGHDR and CDR2 SFDVKD. V was trimmed by 4 bases and J by 3 bases, leaving 3 bases between them. The CDR3 spans 11 residues. CDR3 sequence: CATSDLYEQYF. DNA of the CDR3: TGTGCCACCAGTGACCTCTACGAGCAGTACTTC.

V usage is TRBV7-2 and J usage is TRBJ2-7; 7 nucleotides align to TRBD1. The V gene's germline CDR1 is SGHTA and CDR2 FQGNSA. The CDR3 runs to 16 residues. With 5 bases clipped from V and 6 bases from J, the junction kept 16 bases outside the gene matches. The CDR3 loop reads CASSPQIGGRGFEQYF. CDR3 nucleotides: TGTGCCAGCAGCCCCCAGATAGGTGGCAGGGGGTTCGAGCAGTACTTC.

This chain links TRBV6-5 with TRBJ2-1; D ambiguous. Trimming removed 6 bases from V and 7 bases from J, with 10 bases in between. The CDR3 is 12 residues long. The V gene's germline CDR1 is MNHEY and CDR2 SVGAGI. CDR3 sequence (DNA): TGTGCCAGCAGCTTCTCCGGGAATGAGCAGTTCTTC. Translation gives CASSFSGNEQFF.

The table lists this clone with a count of one. The chain recombines TRBV7-3 with TRBJ2-1, with 14 bases matching TRBD2. Germline V CDR1 and CDR2: SGHTA, FQGTGA. This CDR3 has 15 amino acids. Losses at the gene ends were 5 bases for V and 6 bases for J; bases not matched to a gene: 3. The CDR3 is CASSLGLAGGNEQFF. In DNA form, the CDR3 reads TGTGCCAGCAGCCTAGGACTAGCGGGGGGCAATGAGCAGTTCTTC.

J is TRBJ2-1 and V is TRBV19, with 11 positions matching TRBD1. Germline values: CDR1 LNHDA, CDR2 SQIVND (reference sequence). With V trimmed by 4 bases and J by 4 bases, 3 bases remained unmatched. The CDR3 sequence is 15 residues long. The CDR3 loop reads CASSRGQGAYNEQFF. CDR3 bases: TGTGCCAGTAGTAGAGGACAGGGGGCATACAATGAGCAGTTCTTC.